A selection of T cell receptor beta chains follows, all from one sample in a study of blood T cell repertoires in COVID-19. The table came from immunoSEQ multiplex PCR; TCRdb's copy has only in-frame clones and leaves some out. Of 95,000 to 150,000 clones in the sample, over 80% were seen once. The sequencing input was peripheral blood. The receptors here all came from a woman in her seventies with acute or convalescent COVID-19. CDR3s include the opening cysteine and the closing phenylalanine or tryptophan. A D gene is named only where the DNA matches it firmly. Expanded clones get a size class; other rows say once, few or many, or leave the size out.

J gene: TRBJ1-4
D gene: TRBD1
clone size: few
V gene: TRBV6-2/TRBV6-3
CDR3 protein: CASSYSPGRGELFF
CDR3 DNA: TGTGCCAGCAGTTACTCCCCTGGCAGGGGGGAACTGTTTTTT

J gene: TRBJ1-1
D gene: TRBD1
clone size: .
V gene: TRBV19
CDR3 protein: CASSGTVNTEAFF
CDR3 DNA: TGTGCCAGTAGTGGGACAGTGAACACTGAAGCTTTCTTT

J gene: TRBJ1-2
D gene: .
clone size: .
V gene: TRBV5-4
CDR3 protein: CASSFQSGYTF
CDR3 DNA: TGTGCCAGCAGTTTCCAGTCTGGCTACACCTTC

J gene: TRBJ2-1
D gene: .
clone size: .
V gene: TRBV19
CDR3 protein: CASSLGRSYNEQFF
CDR3 DNA: TGTGCCAGTAGTTTGGGGAGGTCCTACAATGAGCAGTTCTTC

J gene: TRBJ1-2
D gene: TRBD1
clone size: .
V gene: TRBV7-9
CDR3 protein: CASSVYTGEYGYTF
CDR3 DNA: TGTGCCAGCAGCGTCTATACAGGGGAGTATGGCTACACCTTC

J gene: TRBJ2-5
D gene: .
clone size: .
V gene: TRBV3-1/TRBV3-2
CDR3 protein: CASSQDGGARQVETQYF
CDR3 DNA: TGTGCCAGCAGCCAAGATGGGGGGGCAAGACAGGTCGAGACCCAGTACTTC

J gene: TRBJ1-2
D gene: TRBD1
clone size: .
V gene: TRBV5-8
CDR3 protein: CASSLESSTGGIRGYTF
CDR3 DNA: TGTGCCAGCAGCTTGGAGTCGAGCACAGGGGGAATTCGTGGCTACACCTTC

J gene: TRBJ2-3
D gene: .
clone size: .
V gene: TRBV28
CDR3 protein: CASSFPPFTDTQYF
CDR3 DNA: TGTGCCAGCAGTTTCCCCCCATTCACAGATACGCAGTATTTT

J gene: TRBJ1-5
D gene: .
clone size: .
V gene: TRBV5-5
CDR3 protein: CASSLGGLKPQHF
CDR3 DNA: TGTGCCAGCAGCTTGGGAGGGTTAAAGCCCCAGCATTTT

J gene: TRBJ2-5
D gene: .
clone size: .
V gene: TRBV27
CDR3 protein: CASSSPVPAPETQYF
CDR3 DNA: TGTGCCAGCAGCTCCCCGGTCCCCGCCCCAGAGACCCAGTACTTC

J gene: TRBJ2-7
D gene: TRBD1
clone size: .
V gene: TRBV7-3
CDR3 protein: CASSPGTGEDEQYF
CDR3 DNA: TGTGCCAGCAGCCCCGGGACAGGGGAGGACGAGCAGTACTTC

J gene: TRBJ1-6
D gene: .
clone size: .
V gene: TRBV30
CDR3 protein: CAWSALMGDSPLHF
CDR3 DNA: TGTGCCTGGAGTGCACTCATGGGCGACTCACCCCTCCACTTT

J gene: TRBJ1-1
D gene: TRBD1
clone size: .
V gene: TRBV28
CDR3 protein: CASRQGATEAFF
CDR3 DNA: TGTGCCAGCCGACAGGGAGCCACTGAAGCTTTCTTT

J gene: TRBJ1-2
D gene: .
clone size: .
V gene: TRBV6-1
CDR3 protein: CASSEETAYGYTF
CDR3 DNA: TGTGCCAGCAGTGAAGAAACAGCATATGGCTACACCTTC

J gene: TRBJ2-7
D gene: .
clone size: .
V gene: TRBV19
CDR3 protein: CASSIGAGTYEQYF
CDR3 DNA: TGTGCCAGTAGTATAGGGGCAGGAACCTACGAGCAGTACTTC

J gene: TRBJ2-7
D gene: TRBD1
clone size: .
V gene: TRBV28
CDR3 protein: CASSPQGVDEQYF
CDR3 DNA: TGTGCCAGCAGTCCCCAGGGGGTGGACGAGCAGTACTTC

J gene: TRBJ2-7
D gene: .
clone size: .
V gene: TRBV2
CDR3 protein: CASSGGGPYEQYF
CDR3 DNA: TGTGCCAGCAGTGGGGGGGGGCCCTACGAGCAGTACTTC